Listed here are 2 T cell receptor beta chains from one sample, sequenced in a study of blood T cell repertoires in COVID-19. The assay was immunoSEQ multiplex PCR, and TCRdb's table has in-frame clones only and misses some. The sample has about 36,000 clones; nearly 90% are singletons. Sequencing was performed on peripheral blood. The receptors were sampled from a man aged 55 to 70 with active or convalescent COVID-19.

The J gene is TRBJ1-2, the V gene TRBV2; 10 bases fit TRBD1. The CDR3 is made up of 11 amino acids. V was pared by 11 bases and J by 4 bases, with 1 base of the junction left unmatched. The germline V gene has CDR1 SNHLY and CDR2 FYNNEI. The CDR3 reads CAWDRGYGYTF. The CDR3 region has the DNA TGTGCCTGGGACAGGGGCTATGGCTACACCTTC.

The J gene is TRBJ2-2, the V gene TRBV7-3; 7 bases match TRBD2. CDR3 length: 13 amino acids. Germline CDR1 is SGHTA and CDR2 is FQGTGA. Trimming at V came to 5 bases and at J to 7 bases, leaving 4 bases not matched to a gene. CDR3: CASSERGVGELFF. CDR3 coding DNA: TGTGCCAGCAGCGAGCGGGGCGTCGGGGAGCTGTTTTTT.